This is a list of T cell receptor beta chains from one sample in a study of Ad26.COV2.S vaccination and SARS-CoV-2 variants. Method: immunoSEQ multiplex PCR; TCRdb's copy keeps in-frame clones and lacks some. The table records 180,000 or so clones, approximately 88% of them present only once. Sequencing used peripheral blood, obtained after recovery from COVID-19. The receptors were sampled from a human donor who had recovered from COVID-19. CDR3s include the opening cysteine and the closing phenylalanine or tryptophan. Fields, in order: J gene, D gene, V gene, CDR3 length, clone size, CDR3 protein, CDR3 DNA. D genes are given only for firm matches. A clone size is listed for some rows: how often the clone was seen (once, few, many), or a class if it is expanded.

TRBJ2-7 TRBD1 TRBV28 15 NA CASSPTGTGGFEQYF TGTGCCAGCAGTCCGACCGGGACAGGGGGCTTCGAGCAGTACTTC
TRBJ2-6 TRBD2 TRBV5-1 18 NA CASSLYGEGYSGANVLTF TGCGCCAGCAGCTTGTACGGGGAGGGCTACTCTGGGGCCAACGTCCTGACTTTC
TRBJ2-3 TRBD2 TRBV5-1 19 NA CASSLESSGIGGWTDTQYF TGCGCCAGCAGCTTGGAGTCTAGCGGGATTGGGGGGTGGACAGATACGCAGTATTTT
TRBJ2-7 TRBD1 TRBV12-3/TRBV12-4 13 NA CASSLGQTYEQYF TGTGCCAGCAGCTTGGGACAGACCTACGAGCAGTACTTC
TRBJ1-1 TRBD1 TRBV11-1 14 NA CASSLGQGGTEAFF TGTGCCAGCAGCCTGGGACAGGGGGGAACTGAAGCTTTCTTT
TRBJ2-7 TRBD1 TRBV2 16 NA CASSAPSTGTLYEQYF TGTGCCAGCAGTGCCCCCTCGACAGGGACCTTATACGAGCAGTACTTC
TRBJ1-6 TRBD1 TRBV7-3 13 few CASSSGGNSPLHF TGTGCCAGCAGCTCAGGGGGTAATTCACCCCTCCACTTT
TRBJ1-5 NA TRBV9 14 once CASSADSSNQPQHF TGTGCCAGCAGCGCGGACAGTAGCAATCAGCCCCAGCATTTT
TRBJ2-1 NA TRBV6-2/TRBV6-3 17 NA CASSYSGVASHYNEQFF TGTGCCAGCAGTTACTCGGGGGTCGCAAGCCATTACAATGAGCAGTTCTTC
TRBJ2-7 TRBD2 TRBV27 14 NA CASRVGLAGDEQYF TGTGCCAGCAGAGTGGGACTAGCGGGCGACGAGCAGTACTTC
TRBJ1-4 NA TRBV2 13 NA CASSEVSEEKLFF TGTGCCAGCAGTGAAGTCTCAGAGGAAAAACTGTTTTTT
TRBJ1-5 NA TRBV28 15 few CASRYGGDGNQPQHF TGTGCCAGCAGATATGGGGGAGATGGCAATCAGCCCCAGCATTTT
TRBJ1-2 TRBD1 TRBV5-4 15 once CASSYPGQGAVGYTF TGTGCCAGCAGCTACCCGGGACAGGGGGCCGTAGGCTACACCTTC
TRBJ2-7 NA TRBV7-3 16 NA CASSFGPGQPTAEQYF TGTGCCAGCAGCTTTGGTCCGGGACAACCGACAGCCGAGCAGTACTTC
TRBJ1-5 NA TRBV27 14 NA CASSLQGFNQPQHF TGTGCCAGCAGTTTACAGGGATTCAATCAGCCCCAGCATTTT
TRBJ2-7 NA TRBV18 12 NA CASSLSSYEQYF TGTGCCAGCTCACTCAGCTCCTACGAGCAGTACTTC
TRBJ2-7 TRBD1 TRBV18 15 NA CASSPRTGTGYEQYF TGTGCCAGCTCACCGCGGACAGGGACTGGCTACGAGCAGTACTTC
TRBJ2-5 NA TRBV21-1 16 NA CASSKEGREYLETQYF TGTGCCAGCAGCAAAGAGGGGCGGGAGTATTTAGAGACCCAGTACTTC
TRBJ1-4 NA TRBV7-2 15 NA CASSLSRQTNEKLFF TGTGCCAGCAGCTTATCGCGACAGACTAATGAAAAACTGTTTTTT
TRBJ2-2 TRBD2 TRBV10-1 18 NA CASTAGSGGPLDTGELFF TGCGCCAGCACTGCGGGTAGCGGGGGCCCGCTAGATACCGGGGAGCTGTTTTTT
TRBJ2-7 TRBD1 TRBV6-2/TRBV6-3 16 NA CASSTGNRGRPYEQYF TGTGCCAGCAGTACAGGAAACAGGGGGCGGCCGTACGAGCAGTACTTC
TRBJ2-3 NA TRBV27 11 NA CASGWADTQYF TGTGCCAGCGGCTGGGCGGATACGCAGTATTTT
TRBJ1-2 NA TRBV6-1 17 NA CASSEERIGGGVYGYTF TGTGCCAGCAGTGAAGAAAGGATCGGAGGGGGGGTTTATGGCTACACCTTC
TRBJ1-1 NA TRBV18 15 NA CASSPVGEGDTEAFF TGTGCCAGCTCACCGGTAGGGGAGGGGGATACTGAAGCTTTCTTT
TRBJ2-1 NA TRBV3-1/TRBV3-2 11 NA CASSLSGEQFF TGTGCCAGCAGCCTAAGTGGTGAGCAGTTCTTC
TRBJ1-5 NA TRBV4-1 12 few CASSNTDQPQHF TGCGCCAGCAGTAACACCGATCAGCCCCAGCATTTT
TRBJ2-7 TRBD2 TRBV6-5 15 NA CASSRSSGGDYEQYF TGTGCCAGCAGTAGATCTAGCGGGGGGGACTACGAGCAGTACTTC
TRBJ2-1 NA TRBV3-1/TRBV3-2 12 NA CASSHRPNEQFF TGTGCCAGCAGCCATCGCCCCAATGAGCAGTTCTTC
TRBJ2-7 NA TRBV5-1 14 NA CASSWSGTEGEQYF TGCGCCAGCAGCTGGTCCGGGACTGAGGGCGAGCAGTACTTC
TRBJ1-4 NA TRBV5-1 11 NA CASSLGEKLFF TGCGCCAGCAGCTTAGGGGAAAAACTGTTTTTT
TRBJ2-1 TRBD2 TRBV5-1 15 few CASSQRESSYNEQFF TGCGCCAGCAGCCAGCGGGAGAGCTCCTACAATGAGCAGTTCTTC
TRBJ2-3 NA TRBV7-9 14 NA CASNPPRLKDTQYF TGTGCCAGCAACCCCCCCCGTTTGAAAGATACGCAGTATTTT
TRBJ2-3 TRBD1 TRBV6-5 15 once CASSLTGPRTDTQYF TGTGCCAGCAGCTTGACAGGGCCCCGCACAGATACGCAGTATTTT
TRBJ2-4 NA TRBV13 16 NA CASSLMGGLAKNIQYF TGTGCCAGCAGCTTAATGGGCGGCTTAGCCAAAAACATTCAGTACTTC
TRBJ2-7 TRBD2 TRBV20-1 18 NA CSASLFAGTSGHIYEQYF TGCAGTGCTAGTCTTTTCGCTGGGACTAGCGGGCACATATACGAGCAGTACTTC
TRBJ2-7 TRBD1 TRBV18 16 NA CASSPRGGQGATEQYF TGTGCCAGCTCACCACGGGGAGGACAGGGGGCAACCGAGCAGTACTTC
TRBJ2-7 TRBD1 TRBV6-1 16 NA CASSGVTGGLRYEQYF TGTGCCAGCAGTGGCGTAACAGGGGGCTTAAGATACGAGCAGTACTTC
TRBJ2-3 TRBD2 TRBV12-5 15 NA CASGSGLAGTDTQYF TGTGCTAGTGGTTCGGGACTAGCGGGCACAGATACGCAGTATTTT
TRBJ1-1 NA TRBV5-8 15 once CASSPTDGVNTEAFF TGTGCCAGCAGCCCCACGGACGGAGTGAACACTGAAGCTTTCTTT
TRBJ2-7 TRBD1 TRBV3-1/TRBV3-2 14 NA CASSPGTGAYEQYF TGTGCCAGCAGCCCCGGGACAGGGGCCTACGAGCAGTACTTC
TRBJ2-2 NA TRBV5-1 15 NA CASSPRDGVTGELFF TGCGCCAGCAGCCCCCGGGACGGTGTGACCGGGGAGCTGTTTTTT
TRBJ1-1 TRBD1 TRBV7-9 15 NA CASSSLQGADTEAFF TGTGCCAGCAGCTCCTTACAGGGGGCGGACACTGAAGCTTTCTTT
TRBJ2-1 NA TRBV3-1/TRBV3-2 14 NA CASSRRDTYNEQFF TGTGCCAGCAGCCGACGGGACACCTACAATGAGCAGTTCTTC
TRBJ1-4 NA TRBV4-1 16 NA CASSWRLGHPNEKLFF TGCGCCAGCAGCTGGAGACTCGGGCACCCTAATGAAAAACTGTTTTTT
TRBJ2-7 TRBD1 TRBV19 14 NA CASSSRQGTYEQYF TGTGCCAGTAGTTCCCGACAGGGTACCTACGAGCAGTACTTC
TRBJ1-5 NA TRBV21-1 13 NA CASSPRLGQPQHF TGTGCCAGCAGCCCACGACTGGGCCAGCCCCAGCATTTT
TRBJ2-2 NA TRBV5-1 14 once CASRRTPSTGELFF TGCGCCAGCAGGCGAACCCCAAGCACCGGGGAGCTGTTTTTT
TRBJ2-5 TRBD2 TRBV5-1 15 NA CASSPLLAEDGTQYF TGCGCCAGCAGCCCCTTACTAGCGGAGGATGGGACCCAGTACTTC
TRBJ2-3 NA TRBV30 14 NA CAWSVRGARDTQYF TGTGCCTGGAGTGTACGGGGGGCAAGAGATACGCAGTATTTT
TRBJ2-3 NA TRBV6-5 14 NA CASSLRGLTDTQYF TGTGCCAGCAGTTTACGGGGGCTCACAGATACGCAGTATTTT
TRBJ2-1 TRBD2 TRBV10-3 15 NA CAISESYQRGAQQFF TGTGCCATCAGTGAGTCCTATCAGCGGGGAGCCCAGCAGTTCTTC
TRBJ2-7 NA TRBV11-2 14 NA CASSLEGGFYEQYF TGTGCCAGCAGCTTGGAGGGGGGCTTCTACGAGCAGTACTTC
TRBJ2-2 NA TRBV27 16 NA CASSRILFANTGELFF TGTGCCAGCAGTCGAATCTTGTTCGCGAACACCGGGGAGCTGTTTTTT
TRBJ2-3 NA TRBV6-6 14 NA CASRTEAYTDTQYF TGTGCCAGCAGGACGGAGGCCTACACAGATACGCAGTATTTT
TRBJ2-2 TRBD2 TRBV3-1/TRBV3-2 15 NA CASSLLAGGGGELFF TGTGCCAGCAGCCTCCTAGCGGGAGGGGGCGGGGAGCTGTTTTTT